The 5 T cell receptor beta chains below come from one sample, sequenced in a study of response to subunit inactivated influenza vaccine. A single record per CDR3 protein comes from TCRdb applying MiXCR to the RT-PCR reads. The table records just under 250,000 distinct CDR3 sequences, 9% to 15% of them present only once. Here the sequenced sample was non-naive T cells sorted from PBMCs, taken around two weeks before vaccination. Receptors were obtained from a man aged 50-59 years who received an inactivated influenza vaccine.

This clonotype was detected a few times. The V gene is TRBV4-2, the J gene TRBJ2-1; a weak D match, TRBD2 (6 bases). Trimming left V 0 bases short and J 2 bases short, with 11 bases between. The V gene's germline CDR1 is LGHNA and CDR2 YNFKEQ. CDR3 length: 16 amino acids. In DNA form, the CDR3 reads TGTGCCAGCAGCCAAGATCTGGCGGGGACCTACAATGAGCAGTTCTTC. Protein sequence: CASSQDLAGTYNEQFF.

The chain links TRBV4-2 to TRBJ2-3; TRBD2 agrees at 13 bases. The germline CDR1 and CDR2 sequences are LGHNA and YNFKEQ. CDR3 size: 16 residues. V was pared by 4 bases and J by 3 bases, with 4 bases of the junction left unmatched. CDR3 sequence reads: CASSRGLAGDTDTQYF. As DNA, the CDR3 is TGTGCCAGCAGCCGAGGACTAGCGGGAGATACAGATACGCAGTATTTT.

This chain uses TRBV4-2 with TRBJ1-1; 8 nucleotides match TRBD1. Germline trimming cut 0 bases from V and 5 bases from J; bases unmatched to any gene: 5. The germline gives CDR1 LGHNA, CDR2 YNFKEQ. The CDR3 length is 15 residues. CDR3 DNA: TGTGCCAGCAGCCAAGACAGGGGGCGATTTACTGAAGCTTTCTTT. Its translation is CASSQDRGRFTEAFF.

This clonotype was seen more than once but under ten times. V and J are TRBV29-1 and TRBJ2-3; 14 positions match TRBD2. J lost 2 bases, V lost 5 bases, and 3 bases had no gene match. The CDR3 runs 15 residues. CDR1 is SQVTM and CDR2 is ANQGSEA in the germline V gene. The DNA for the CDR3 is TGCAGCGTTCGGACTAGCGGGGGGAACACAGATACGCAGTATTTT. Translation gives CSVRTSGGNTDTQYF.

This clonotype was observed at least ten times. J is TRBJ2-7 and V is TRBV2; either TRBD1 or TRBD2 may fit D (5 bases each). The ends were cut back, 5 bases at V and 5 bases at J, with 16 bases in the middle. The CDR3 covers 14 residues. Germline V CDR1 and CDR2: SNHLY, FYNNEI. Written as DNA, the CDR3 is TGTGCCAGCAGTCCGGTCTTACGGGACCACGAGCAGTACTTC. Its protein is CASSPVLRDHEQYF.